Shown below are 27 T cell receptor beta chains from a single sample sequenced in a study of shared clonotypes between healthy human individuals. TCRdb's copy holds only in-frame clones and misses some; the assay was immunoSEQ multiplex PCR. The table has roughly 500,000 clones, 81% seen once. The specimen sequenced was PBMCs. All receptors come from a woman between 40 and 50 years old in good health. Some clones in this sample may be carry-over from other donors' samples.

The rearrangement links TRBV7-8 to TRBJ2-7; 8 bases are shared with TRBD1. Germline V CDR1 and CDR2: SGHVS, FQNEAQ. The V and J ends lost 5 bases and 0 bases, in that order; junction bases with no gene match: 6. The CDR3 is 15 amino acids. The CDR3 reads CASSRRTGPSYEQYF. CDR3 DNA: TGTGCCAGCAGCCGTCGGACAGGGCCCTCCTACGAGCAGTACTTC.

The chain joins TRBV19 to TRBJ1-1; 7 nucleotides align to TRBD1. CDR1 and CDR2 from the germline V gene are LNHDA and SQIVND (reference sequence). The CDR3 totals 14 residues. V was pared by 7 bases and J by 2 bases, with 7 bases of the junction left unmatched. CDR3 loop: CASTLGQPNTEAFF. CDR3 DNA sequence: TGTGCCAGTACTTTGGGACAGCCCAACACTGAAGCTTTCTTT. The whole variable domain, remainder taken from reference TRBV19 and TRBJ1-1, is DGGITQSPKYLFRKEGQNVTLSCEQNLNHDAMYWYRQDPGQGLRLIYYSQIVNDFQKGDIAEGYSVSREKKESFPLTVTSAQKNPTAFYLCASTLGQPNTEAFFGQGTRLTVV.

This clone appeared a few times. A much larger clonotype is one base distant, so this may be a read error. The chain combines TRBV5-4 with TRBJ2-7; 9 positions agree with TRBD2. V dropped 4 bases and J dropped 0; count of bases not matched to a gene: 5. This CDR3 region has 15 residues. Germline lookup yields CDR1 SGHNT and CDR2 YYREEE (reference sequence). CDR3 in DNA: TGTGCCAGCAGCACAGGGACTAGCTGCTCCTACGAGCAGTACTTC. This gives the protein CASSTGTSCSYEQYF.

DNA for the CDR3: TGTGCCATCCCACCCCAACTCCCGAACACTGAAGCTTTCTTT. Translating gives CAIPPQLPNTEAFF. The V call is TRBV6-1, the J call TRBJ1-1; no firm D call. This CDR3 region has 14 residues. Trimming stripped 10 bases from V and 1 base from J, with 16 bases between. Germline V gene sequence: CDR1 MNHNS, CDR2 SASEGT.

This clone was observed once. The chain recombines TRBV19 with TRBJ2-3; 9 nucleotides line up with TRBD2. There are 16 residues in the CDR3. V gave up 4 bases and J gave up 6 bases; unmatched junction bases: 11. Germline CDR1 and CDR2: LNHDA and SQIVND (reference sequence). CDR3 region: CASSTSSGEEVDTQYF. The CDR3 DNA reads as TGTGCCAGTAGTACTTCTAGCGGGGAGGAGGTGGATACGCAGTATTTT.

The gene calls are TRBV19 and TRBJ2-1; 11 nucleotides match TRBD2. The germline V gene encodes CDR1 LNHDA and CDR2 SQIVND (reference sequence). The CDR3 extends over 15 amino acids. J lost 3 bases, V lost 7 bases, and 5 bases had no gene match. CDR3 in amino acids: CASTLAGGGYNEQFF. Written as DNA, the CDR3 is TGTGCCAGTACCCTAGCGGGAGGTGGCTACAATGAGCAGTTCTTC.

V usage is TRBV19 and J usage is TRBJ2-7, with 8 bases lining up with TRBD1. Germline CDR1 LNHDA, CDR2 SQIVND (reference sequence). Trimming cost V 3 bases and J 3 bases; bases outside gene matches: 1. The CDR3 has 13 residues. CDR3 bases: TGTGCCAGTAGTATCGGACAGGGCTACGAGCAGTACTTC. This encodes CASSIGQGYEQYF.

The chain uses TRBV7-2 and TRBJ2-1, with unresolved D. The V gene's germline CDR1 is SGHTA and CDR2 FQGNSA. CDR3 length: 13 amino acids. The V end was cut by 5 bases, the J end by 9 bases, with 14 bases between. CDR3 sequence reads: CASSHGRRPEQFF. Written as DNA, the CDR3 is TGTGCCAGCAGCCACGGGCGGCGGCCTGAGCAGTTCTTC.

As to this clone: A read error likely explains this, since a far larger clone differs by one base. The chain uses TRBV11-2 and TRBJ2-2; no reliable D call. CDR3 length: 13 residues. CDR1 is SGHAT and CDR2 is FQNNGV in the germline V gene. In DNA, the CDR3 is TGTGCCAGCAGATTAGATCTGGTAGGGTTGCTGTTTTTT. This sequence encodes CASRLDLVGLLFF.

As for this clone: The CDR3 does not end in the conserved phenylalanine or tryptophan, so this is likely a read error. The genes are TRBV28 and TRBJ2-3, with D perhaps matching TRBD1 (6 bases). The CDR3 loop spans 15 amino acids. Germline V gene lookup returns CDR1 MDHEN and CDR2 SYDVKM. The CDR3 reads CTSSTPGHRTDTQYL. CDR3 bases: TGTACCAGCAGCACCCCGGGACACCGCACAGATACGCAGTATCTT.

This clone was observed a single time. The chain combines TRBV7-2 with TRBJ2-7; 10 nucleotides agree with TRBD2. This CDR3 spans 15 amino acids. The ends lost 1 base at V and 4 bases at J; junction bases unmatched: 4. The germline V gene encodes CDR1 SGHTA and CDR2 FQGNSA. CDR3 DNA sequence: TGTGCCAGCAGCTTAGGGCTAGCGGGGGAATACGAGCAGTACTTC. It yields the protein CASSLGLAGEYEQYF.

Notes on this clone: A read error likely explains this, since a far larger clone differs by one base. The gene calls are TRBV25-1 and TRBJ2-2, with TRBD1 matching 7 bases. The CDR3 consists of 14 residues. Germline V CDR1 and CDR2: MGHDK, SYGVNS. V gave up 8 bases and J gave up 1 base; unmatched junction bases: 4. The CDR3 DNA is TGTGCCAGCGTGGACAGGATGAACACCGGGGAGCTGTTTTTT. As protein: CASVDRMNTGELFF.

There are many counts of this clone. The chain couples TRBV2 to TRBJ1-3, with D possibly TRBD1 on 5 matching bases. CDR1 and CDR2 (germline): SNHLY, FYNNEI. The length of the CDR3 is 14 residues. V was pared by 6 bases and J by 0 bases, with 9 bases between. CDR3 protein: CASSSGYSGNTIYF. DNA for the CDR3: TGTGCCAGCAGCTCAGGGTACTCTGGAAACACCATATATTTT. Full variable domain (missing parts from reference TRBV2 and TRBJ1-3): EPEVTQTPSHQVTQMGQEVILRCVPISNHLYFYWYRQILGQKVEFLVSFYNNEISEKSEIFDDQFSVERPDGSNFTLKIRSTKLEDSAMYFCASSSGYSGNTIYFGEGSWLTVV.

This clone has only one observation. V and J are TRBV11-2 and TRBJ2-7, with a weak D call TRBD2 (6 bases). Germline V lookup: CDR1 SGHAT, CDR2 FQNNGV. The CDR3 has 15 amino acids. Trimming removed 5 bases from V and 5 bases from J, with 19 bases in between. This chain's CDR3 is CASSLGLGLIDEQYF. The DNA of the CDR3 is TGTGCCAGCAGCCTGGGACTCGGGTTGATCGACGAGCAGTACTTC.

The chain links TRBV28 to TRBJ1-2; the D is unclear. This CDR3 has 15 amino acids. Trimming took 2 bases from V and 2 from J, leaving 12 bases between them. Looked up from germline, CDR1 is MDHEN and CDR2 is SYDVKM. The CDR3 DNA is TGTGCCAGCAGTTTACGGGCAACTGTCAACTATGGCTACACCTTC. This gives the protein CASSLRATVNYGYTF.

The rearrangement joins TRBV6-1 to TRBJ1-1; 11 nucleotides align to TRBD1. Per the germline V gene, CDR1 is MNHNS and CDR2 is SASEGT. The CDR3 loop spans 15 amino acids. V shed 6 bases, J shed 4 bases, and the junction held 7 bases outside the gene matches. For the CDR3, the DNA is TGTGCCAGCAGCAGGACAGGGGGCTCCGGCACTGAAGCTTTCTTT. Translating gives CASSRTGGSGTEAFF.

A few counts support this clone. The rearrangement uses TRBV2 and TRBJ1-1, with D unclear. The length of the CDR3 is 11 residues. Germline V gene sequence: CDR1 SNHLY, CDR2 FYNNEI. V was trimmed by 6 bases and J by 3 bases, leaving 5 bases between them. CDR3 protein: CASRWDTEAFF. In DNA form, the CDR3 reads TGTGCCAGCAGGTGGGACACTGAAGCTTTCTTT.

This clone was recorded only once. The rearrangement uses TRBV9 and TRBJ2-5; TRBD2 might be the D (6 bases). Germline CDR1 reads SGDLS; CDR2 reads YYNGEE. This CDR3 comprises 13 residues. The V end was cut by 0 bases, the J end by 5 bases, with 8 bases between. The chain's CDR3 is CASSVGGRETQYF. The CDR3 DNA reads TGTGCCAGCAGCGTAGGGGGGAGGGAGACCCAGTACTTC.

The chain carries TRBV27 and TRBJ1-5; no firm D call. V lost 6 bases and J lost 5, with 17 bases in between. CDR1 is MNHEY, CDR2 SMNVEV, per germline (reference sequence). The CDR3 covers 15 residues. The DNA for the CDR3 is TGTGCCAGCAGCAAGGGTGGAAGTCCTTATCAGCCCCAGCATTTT. It yields the protein CASSKGGSPYQPQHF.

For this clone: A clone one base away is much larger, so this may be a read error. The rearrangement links TRBV5-1 to TRBJ2-2, with 7 positions matching TRBD1. Per germline, CDR1 SGHRS and CDR2 YFSETQ. This CDR3 region has 16 residues. Trimming at V came to 0 bases and at J to 4 bases, leaving 6 bases not matched to a gene. CDR3 in amino acids: CASSLGVQGFTGELFF. CDR3 coding DNA: TGCGCCAGCAGCTTGGGCGTACAGGGGTTCACCGGGGAGCTGTTTTTT.

Notes on this clone: A read error likely explains this, since a far larger clone differs by one base. The chain couples TRBV6-1 to TRBJ2-5; 10 bases map to TRBD2. CDR3 length: 15 residues. The trim removed 11 bases at V and 4 bases at J, leaving 13 bases unmatched. Germline CDR1 MNHNS, CDR2 SASEGT. The CDR3 here is CACTPLAGDRETQYF. As DNA, the CDR3 is TGTGCCTGCACCCCGCTAGCGGGAGATCGAGAGACCCAGTACTTC.

This clone was recorded only once. The V call is TRBV6-1, the J call TRBJ1-1; no reliable D call. The CDR3 sequence is 14 residues long. V was trimmed by 4 bases and J by 11 bases, leaving 20 bases between them. The germline CDR1 and CDR2 sequences are MNHNS and SASEGT. The CDR3 is CASSVEQYPLRAFF. The CDR3 nucleotides are TGTGCCAGCAGTGTCGAACAGTATCCCTTGAGGGCTTTCTTT.

The chain employs TRBV5-6 and TRBJ1-2; D uncertain. Germline CDR1 SGHDT, CDR2 YYEEEE. The V and J ends lost 4 bases and 4 bases respectively, with 14 bases between them. There are 14 residues in the CDR3. CDR3 in amino acids: CASSPSRSRYGYTF. The DNA for the CDR3 is TGTGCCAGCAGCCCCAGCAGGAGCCGCTATGGCTACACCTTC.

This chain uses TRBV27 with TRBJ2-7, with 10 bases matching TRBD1. The trim removed 4 bases at V and 6 bases at J, leaving 12 bases unmatched. The CDR3 sequence is 16 residues long. Germline assignment: CDR1 MNHEY and CDR2 SMNVEV (reference sequence). CDR3 sequence reads: CASSSFGGTGEVEQYF. The DNA for the CDR3 is TGTGCCAGCAGTTCTTTCGGTGGGACAGGGGAGGTCGAGCAGTACTTC.

This clone has a handful of counts. A far larger clone is a single base away, which makes a read error likely. This specimen includes other DNA sequences encoding the same CDR3. J is TRBJ2-7 and V is TRBV28, with D possibly being TRBD2 (5 bases). This CDR3 has 18 residues. Germline CDR1 reads MDHEN; CDR2 reads SYDVKM. V was clipped by 2 bases and J by 2 bases, with 22 bases between them. CDR3 region: CASSLSGTFTFNTYEQYF. The CDR3 region has the DNA TGTGCCAGCAGTTTAAGCGGTACTTTCACATTTAACACCTACGAGCAGTACTTC.

As to this clone: One end of the junction does not line up with germline, which may come from a read error. V and J are TRBV7-7 and TRBJ2-1; D may be TRBD1 (6 bases). CDR1 is SSHAT, CDR2 FNYEAQ, per germline (reference sequence). The CDR3 totals 13 residues. The CDR3 sequence: CASSLVGAHEQFF. DNA of the CDR3: TGTGCTAGCAGCTTAGTGGGGGCCCATGAGCAGTTCTTC.

V usage is TRBV6-5 and J usage is TRBJ1-1, with no clear D. CDR3 length: 15 amino acids. Germline CDR1 reads MNHEY; CDR2 reads SVGAGI. Trimming removed 5 bases at V and 0 bases at J, with 13 bases between. For the CDR3, the DNA is TGTGCCAGCAGTCCTATCGAGGGTCTGAACACTGAAGCTTTCTTT. Translated: CASSPIEGLNTEAFF.